This entry concerns a single T cell receptor (beta chain). What it binds is unknown. The sample comes from a study of shared clonotypes between healthy human individuals. Study results and limitations: Sampling used blood alone; tissue repertoires probably differ.

Deep-level running was used for the assay. The assay was immunoSEQ multiplex PCR, and TCRdb's table has in-frame clones only and misses some. The data contain approximately 500,000 clones, about 84% of them seen just once; the ten biggest clones take up about 13%. Nashville, Tennessee was home to all donors, each a Caucasian adult. The clonotype originates from a middle-aged woman in good health. Some clones in this sample may be carry-over from other donors' samples. The specimen was PBMCs.

CDR3 loop: CASSWGTSGNNEQFF. The CDR3 coding sequence is TGTGCCAGCAGCTGGGGGACTAGCGGGAACAATGAGCAGTTCTTC. The genes are TRBV7-3 and TRBJ2-1; 13 bases agree with TRBD2. V dropped 4 bases and J dropped 5; count of bases not matched to a gene: 2. Germline values: CDR1 SGHTA, CDR2 FQGTGA. The CDR3 loop spans 15 amino acids.